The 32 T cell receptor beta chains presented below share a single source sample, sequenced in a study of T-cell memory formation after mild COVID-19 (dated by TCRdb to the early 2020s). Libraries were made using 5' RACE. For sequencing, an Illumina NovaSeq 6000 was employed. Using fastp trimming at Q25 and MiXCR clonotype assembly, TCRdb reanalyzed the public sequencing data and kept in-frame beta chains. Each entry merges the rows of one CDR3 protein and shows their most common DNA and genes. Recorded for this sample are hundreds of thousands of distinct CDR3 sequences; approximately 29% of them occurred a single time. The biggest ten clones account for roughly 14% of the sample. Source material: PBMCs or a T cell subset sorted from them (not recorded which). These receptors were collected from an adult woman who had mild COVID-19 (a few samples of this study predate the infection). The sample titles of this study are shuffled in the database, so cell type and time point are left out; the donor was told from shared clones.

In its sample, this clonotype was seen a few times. DNA for the CDR3: TGTGCCAGCAGTCGGACAGGGGAGGCCGGGGCCAACGTCCTGACTTTC. It specifies CASSRTGEAGANVLTF. This chain links TRBV12-3 or TRBV12-4 with TRBJ2-6; 9 positions match TRBD1. With V trimmed by 5 bases and J by 4 bases, 6 bases remained unmatched. This CDR3 comprises 16 residues.

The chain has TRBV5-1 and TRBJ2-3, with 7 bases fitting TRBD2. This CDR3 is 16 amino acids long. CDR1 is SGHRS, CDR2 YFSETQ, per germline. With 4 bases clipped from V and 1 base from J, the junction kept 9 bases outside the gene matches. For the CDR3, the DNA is TGCGCCAGCAGCCCCGGGGCAAGCGGGGGCACAGATACGCAGTATTTT. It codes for CASSPGASGGTDTQYF. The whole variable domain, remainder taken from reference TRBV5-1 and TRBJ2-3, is KAGVTQTPRYLIKTRGQQVTLSCSPISGHRSVSWYQQTPGQGLQFLFEYFSETQRNKGNFPGRFSGRQFSNSRSEMNVSTLELGDSALYLCASSPGASGGTDTQYFGPGTRLTVL.

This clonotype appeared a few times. The CDR3 coding sequence is TGTGCCAGCAGTGATGTCTCCACAGGGGTCTCTGGAAACACCATATATTTT. It yields the protein CASSDVSTGVSGNTIYF. The chain links TRBV12-3 or TRBV12-4 to TRBJ1-3; 7 positions match TRBD1. The CDR3 is made up of 17 amino acids. V shed 5 bases, J shed 0 bases, and the junction held 10 bases outside the gene matches.

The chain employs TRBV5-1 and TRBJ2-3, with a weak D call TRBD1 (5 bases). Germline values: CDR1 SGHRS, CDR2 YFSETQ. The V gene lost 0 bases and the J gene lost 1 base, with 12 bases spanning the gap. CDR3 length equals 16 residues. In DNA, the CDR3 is TGCGCCAGCAGCTTGGGATCGGCAGGGCGCACAGATACGCAGTATTTT. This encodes CASSLGSAGRTDTQYF.

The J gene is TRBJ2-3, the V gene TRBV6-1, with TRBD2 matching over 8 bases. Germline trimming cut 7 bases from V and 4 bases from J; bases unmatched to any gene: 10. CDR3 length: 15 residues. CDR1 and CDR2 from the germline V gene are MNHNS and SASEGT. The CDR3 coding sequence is TGTGCCAGCAATGGCCGTCGGGGGGGCGCAGATACGCAGTATTTT. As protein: CASNGRRGGADTQYF.

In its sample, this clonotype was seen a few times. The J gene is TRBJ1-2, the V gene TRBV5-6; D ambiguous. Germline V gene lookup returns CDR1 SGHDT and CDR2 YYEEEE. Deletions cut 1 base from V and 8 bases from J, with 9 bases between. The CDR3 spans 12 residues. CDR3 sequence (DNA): TGTGCCAGCAGCTTGTCAGGACCCGGCTACACCTTC. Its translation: CASSLSGPGYTF. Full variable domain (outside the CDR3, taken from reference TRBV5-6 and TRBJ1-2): DAGVTQSPTHLIKTRGQQVTLRCSPKSGHDTVSWYQQALGQGPQFIFQYYEEEERQRGNFPDRFSGHQFPNYSSELNVNALLLGDSALYLCASSLSGPGYTFGSGTRLTVV.

CDR3 nucleotides: TGTGCCAGCACTTCCGCCTATGGCTACACCTTC. Its protein product is CASTSAYGYTF. This chain joins TRBV25-1 and TRBJ1-2; D not resolved. In germline, CDR1 is MGHDK, CDR2 SYGVNS. This CDR3 has 11 residues. V was clipped by 7 bases and J by 4 bases, with 7 bases between them.

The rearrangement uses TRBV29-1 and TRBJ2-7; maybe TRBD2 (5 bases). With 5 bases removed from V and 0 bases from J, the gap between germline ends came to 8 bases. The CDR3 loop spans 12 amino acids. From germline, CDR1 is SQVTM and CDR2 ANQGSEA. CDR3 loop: CSVIGSSYEQYF. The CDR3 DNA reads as TGCAGCGTTATTGGGAGCTCCTACGAGCAGTACTTC.

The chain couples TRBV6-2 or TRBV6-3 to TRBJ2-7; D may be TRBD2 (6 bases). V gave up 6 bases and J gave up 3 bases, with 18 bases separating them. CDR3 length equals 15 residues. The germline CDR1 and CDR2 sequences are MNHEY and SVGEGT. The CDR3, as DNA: TGTGCCAGCAGCCTCCGGGGAGGACCTTACTACGAGCAGTACTTC. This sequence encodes CASSLRGGPYYEQYF.

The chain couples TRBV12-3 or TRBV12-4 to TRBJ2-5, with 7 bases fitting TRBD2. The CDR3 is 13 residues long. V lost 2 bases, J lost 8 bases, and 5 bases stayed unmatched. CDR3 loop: CASSLRGEGTQYF. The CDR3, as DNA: TGTGCCAGCAGTTTACGGGGGGAGGGAACCCAGTACTTC.

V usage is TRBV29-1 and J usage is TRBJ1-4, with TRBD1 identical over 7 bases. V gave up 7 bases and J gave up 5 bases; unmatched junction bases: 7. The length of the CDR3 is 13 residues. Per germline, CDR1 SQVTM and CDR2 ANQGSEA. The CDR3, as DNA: TGCAGCGCCCGGGACAGCGGAAATGAAAAACTGTTTTTT. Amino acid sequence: CSARDSGNEKLFF.

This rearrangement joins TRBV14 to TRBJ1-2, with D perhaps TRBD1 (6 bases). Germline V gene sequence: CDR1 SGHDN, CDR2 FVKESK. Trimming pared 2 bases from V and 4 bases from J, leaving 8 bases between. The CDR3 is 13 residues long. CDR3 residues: CASSQPTGYGYTF. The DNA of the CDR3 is TGTGCCAGCAGCCAACCGACAGGCTATGGCTACACCTTC.

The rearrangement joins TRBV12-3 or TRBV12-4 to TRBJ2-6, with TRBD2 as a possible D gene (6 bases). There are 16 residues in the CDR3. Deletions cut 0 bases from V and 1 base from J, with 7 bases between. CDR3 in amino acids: CASSLAAGSGANVLTF. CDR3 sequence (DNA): TGTGCCAGCAGTTTAGCGGCGGGGTCTGGGGCCAACGTCCTGACTTTC.

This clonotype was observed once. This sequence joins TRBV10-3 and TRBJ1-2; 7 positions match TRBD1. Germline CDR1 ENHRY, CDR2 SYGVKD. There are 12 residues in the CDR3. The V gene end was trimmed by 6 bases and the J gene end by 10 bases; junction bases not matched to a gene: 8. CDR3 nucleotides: TGTGCCATCAGGAACACACAGGGGTTCTACACCTTC. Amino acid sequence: CAIRNTQGFYTF.

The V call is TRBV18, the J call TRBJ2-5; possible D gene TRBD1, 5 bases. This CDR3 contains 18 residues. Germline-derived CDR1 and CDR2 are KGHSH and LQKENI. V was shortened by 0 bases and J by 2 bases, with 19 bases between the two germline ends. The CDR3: CASSPPTLQGRLQETQYF. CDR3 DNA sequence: TGTGCCAGCTCACCACCAACACTTCAGGGCAGGCTTCAAGAGACCCAGTACTTC.

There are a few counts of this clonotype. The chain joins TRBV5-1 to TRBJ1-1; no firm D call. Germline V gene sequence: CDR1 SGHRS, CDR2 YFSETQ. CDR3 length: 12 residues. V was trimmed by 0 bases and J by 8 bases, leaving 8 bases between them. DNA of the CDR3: TGCGCCAGCAGCTTGGGTTTCCAGGAAGCTTTCTTT. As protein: CASSLGFQEAFF.

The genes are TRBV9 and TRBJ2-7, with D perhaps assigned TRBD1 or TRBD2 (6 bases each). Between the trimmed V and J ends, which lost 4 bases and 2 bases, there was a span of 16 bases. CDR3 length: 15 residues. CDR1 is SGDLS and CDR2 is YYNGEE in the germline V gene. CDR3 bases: TGTGCCAGCAGCCCGACGGGGGCCGCGACCTACGAGCAGTACTTC. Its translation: CASSPTGAATYEQYF.

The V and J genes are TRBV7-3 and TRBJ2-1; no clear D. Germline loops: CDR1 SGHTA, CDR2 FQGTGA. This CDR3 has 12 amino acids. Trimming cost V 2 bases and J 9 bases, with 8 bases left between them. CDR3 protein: CASSLSHIEQFF. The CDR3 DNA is TGTGCCAGCAGCTTATCCCACATTGAGCAGTTCTTC.

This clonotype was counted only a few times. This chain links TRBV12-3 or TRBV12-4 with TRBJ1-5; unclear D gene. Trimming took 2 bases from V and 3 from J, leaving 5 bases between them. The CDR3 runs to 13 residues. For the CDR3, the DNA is TGTGCCAGCAGTTTATTAATCAATCAGCCCCAGCATTTT. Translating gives CASSLLINQPQHF.

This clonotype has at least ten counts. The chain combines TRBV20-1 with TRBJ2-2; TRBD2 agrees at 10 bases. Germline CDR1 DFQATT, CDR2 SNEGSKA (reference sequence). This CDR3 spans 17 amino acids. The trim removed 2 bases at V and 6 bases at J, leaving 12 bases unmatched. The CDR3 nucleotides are TGCAGTGCTAGACGACTAGCGGGTAACTCCAAGCCCGGGGAGCTGTTTTTT. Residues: CSARRLAGNSKPGELFF.

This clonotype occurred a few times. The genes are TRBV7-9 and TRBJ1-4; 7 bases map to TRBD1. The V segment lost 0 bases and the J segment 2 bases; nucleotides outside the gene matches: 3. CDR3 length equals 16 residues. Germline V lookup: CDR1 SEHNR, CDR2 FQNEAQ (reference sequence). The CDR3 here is CASSLASQGTNEKLFF. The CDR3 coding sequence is TGTGCCAGCAGCTTAGCGTCACAGGGGACTAATGAAAAACTGTTTTTT.

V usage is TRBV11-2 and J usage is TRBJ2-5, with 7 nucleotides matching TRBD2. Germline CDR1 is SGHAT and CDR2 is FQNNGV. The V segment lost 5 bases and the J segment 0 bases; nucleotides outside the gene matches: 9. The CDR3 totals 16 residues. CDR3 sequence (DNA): TGTGCCAGCAGCCATAGGGTGCGGGGGTACCAAGAGACCCAGTACTTC. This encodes CASSHRVRGYQETQYF. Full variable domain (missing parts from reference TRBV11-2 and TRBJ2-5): EAGVAQSPRYKIIEKRQSVAFWCNPISGHATLYWYQQILGQGPKLLIQFQNNGVVDDSQLPKDRFSAERLKGVDSTLKIQPAKLEDSAVYLCASSHRVRGYQETQYFGPGTRLLVL.

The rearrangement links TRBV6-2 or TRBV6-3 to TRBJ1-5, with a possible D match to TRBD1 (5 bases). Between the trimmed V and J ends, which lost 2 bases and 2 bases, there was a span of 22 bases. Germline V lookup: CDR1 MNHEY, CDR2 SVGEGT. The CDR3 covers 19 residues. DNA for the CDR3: TGTGCCAGCAGTTACCCATTACCGACAGCCAAGGGCGGCAATCAGCCCCAGCATTTT. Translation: CASSYPLPTAKGGNQPQHF.

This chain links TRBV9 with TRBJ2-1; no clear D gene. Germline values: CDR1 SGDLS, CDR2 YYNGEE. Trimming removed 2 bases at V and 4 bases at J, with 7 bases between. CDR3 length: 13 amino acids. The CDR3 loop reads CASSVTDYNEQFF. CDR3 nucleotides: TGTGCCAGCAGCGTGACGGATTACAATGAGCAGTTCTTC.

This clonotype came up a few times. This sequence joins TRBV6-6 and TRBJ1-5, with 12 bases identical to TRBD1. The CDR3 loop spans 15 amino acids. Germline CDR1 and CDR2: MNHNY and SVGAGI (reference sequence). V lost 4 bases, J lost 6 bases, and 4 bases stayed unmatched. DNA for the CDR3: TGTGCCAGCAGTTGGGGACAGGGGGCAGGTCAGCCCCAGCATTTT. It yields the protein CASSWGQGAGQPQHF.

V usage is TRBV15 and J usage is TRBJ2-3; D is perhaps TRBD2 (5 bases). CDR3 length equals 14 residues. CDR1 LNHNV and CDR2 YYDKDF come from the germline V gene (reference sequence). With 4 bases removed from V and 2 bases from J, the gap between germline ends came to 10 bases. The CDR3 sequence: CATSKGGPTDTQYF. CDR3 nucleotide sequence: TGTGCCACCAGCAAGGGCGGGCCCACAGATACGCAGTATTTT.

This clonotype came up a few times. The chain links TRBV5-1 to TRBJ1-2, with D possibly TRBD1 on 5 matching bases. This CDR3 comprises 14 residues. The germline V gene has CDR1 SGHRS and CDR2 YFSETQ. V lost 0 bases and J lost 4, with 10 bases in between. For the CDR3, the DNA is TGCGCCAGCAGCTTGGGGGACGGACTCTATGGCTACACCTTC. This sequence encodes CASSLGDGLYGYTF.

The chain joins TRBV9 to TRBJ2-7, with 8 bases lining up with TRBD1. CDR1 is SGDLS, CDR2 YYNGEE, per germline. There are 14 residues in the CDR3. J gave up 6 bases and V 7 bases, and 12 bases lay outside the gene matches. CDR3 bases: TGTGCCAGCGGACCGACAGGGGTTACAGTCGAGCAGTACTTC. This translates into CASGPTGVTVEQYF.

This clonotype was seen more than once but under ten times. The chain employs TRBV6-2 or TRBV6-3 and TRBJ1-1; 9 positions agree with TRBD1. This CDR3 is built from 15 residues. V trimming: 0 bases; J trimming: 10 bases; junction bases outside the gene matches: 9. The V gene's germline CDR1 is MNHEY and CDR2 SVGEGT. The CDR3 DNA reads TGTGCCAGCAGTTACTCATCCGGGACAGGGCTGGTAGCTTTCTTT. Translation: CASSYSSGTGLVAFF.

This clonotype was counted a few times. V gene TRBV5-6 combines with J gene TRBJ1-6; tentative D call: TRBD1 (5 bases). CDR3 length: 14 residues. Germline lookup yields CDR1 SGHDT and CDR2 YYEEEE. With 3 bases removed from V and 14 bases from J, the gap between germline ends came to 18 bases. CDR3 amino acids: CASSSGNNRGTLHF. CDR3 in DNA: TGTGCCAGCAGCTCTGGCAACAACCGGGGGACCCTCCACTTT.

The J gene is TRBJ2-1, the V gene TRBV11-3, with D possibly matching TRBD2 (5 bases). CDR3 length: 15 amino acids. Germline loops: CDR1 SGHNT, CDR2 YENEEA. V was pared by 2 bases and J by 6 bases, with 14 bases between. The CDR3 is CASSLTASPVNEQFF. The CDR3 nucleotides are TGTGCCAGCAGCTTAACGGCTAGCCCTGTCAATGAGCAGTTCTTC.

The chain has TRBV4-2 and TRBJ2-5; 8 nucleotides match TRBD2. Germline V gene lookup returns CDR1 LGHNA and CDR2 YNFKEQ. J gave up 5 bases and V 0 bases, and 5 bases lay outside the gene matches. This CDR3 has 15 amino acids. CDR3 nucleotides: TGTGCCAGCAGCCAAGACGGGGGGGCCTCGGAGACCCAGTACTTC. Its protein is CASSQDGGASETQYF.